This entry lists 9 T cell receptor beta chains sequenced from one sample in a study of blood T cells in healthy people across ages. A second roughly 6 to 11 cycle PCR used barcoded and J-beta primers. TCRdb itself ran the 5' RACE reads through MiXCR, one entry per CDR3 protein. The profile covers hundreds of thousands of distinct CDR3 sequences, with 58% appearing a single time and 20% to 25% taken by the ten largest. Sequenced: blood. The origin of the receptors is a man between 25 and 39 years old in good health.

This rearrangement joins TRBV11-2 to TRBJ2-1; 10 nucleotides align to TRBD2. CDR1 and CDR2 (germline): SGHAT, FQNNGV. V lost 6 bases to trimming and J lost 4 bases; unmatched junction nucleotides: 12. The CDR3 loop spans 17 amino acids. CDR3 in DNA: TGTGCCAGCAGTTGGACTAGCGGAAGGGCCTCGTACAATGAGCAGTTCTTC. The encoded protein is CASSWTSGRASYNEQFF.

The chain employs TRBV4-2 and TRBJ2-5; weak D call: TRBD2 (7 bases). Germline V gene data show CDR1 as LGHNA and CDR2 as YNFKEQ. This CDR3 is built from 15 residues. V gave up 5 bases and J gave up 3 bases, with 16 bases separating them. CDR3: CASSGRKGGEETQYF. The CDR3, as DNA: TGTGCCAGCAGCGGTCGGAAAGGGGGGGAAGAGACCCAGTACTTC.

The CDR3 nucleotides read TGTGCCAGCAGCCTTTCCGGACCTACGGACTACTCCAATGAGCAGTTCTTC. This encodes CASSLSGPTDYSNEQFF. V and J are TRBV6-2 or TRBV6-3 and TRBJ2-1, with D perhaps TRBD2 (6 bases). CDR3 size: 17 residues. Trimming removed 6 bases at V and 6 bases at J, with 24 bases between. Per the germline V gene, CDR1 is MNHEY and CDR2 is SVGEGT.

This clonotype was observed a single time. This rearrangement joins TRBV12-3 or TRBV12-4 to TRBJ2-3; D is perhaps TRBD1 (5 bases). V was clipped by 3 bases and J by 5 bases, with 12 bases between them. This CDR3 contains 14 residues. In nucleotides, the CDR3 is TGTGCCAGCAGTTTTACGGACAATAGAGATACGCAGTATTTT. It translates to CASSFTDNRDTQYF.

There are a few counts of this clonotype. The V gene is TRBV7-8, the J gene TRBJ1-4, with D hard to call. Trimming took 2 bases from V and 8 from J, leaving 18 bases between them. The CDR3 totals 16 residues. Germline CDR1 is SGHVS and CDR2 is FQNEAQ. The CDR3 nucleotides are TGTGCCAGCAGCTTAACCTATGGGATTCGCGTCGAAAAACTGTTTTTT. Residues: CASSLTYGIRVEKLFF.

The rearrangement joins TRBV6-5 to TRBJ1-5; D gene ambiguous. Germline V lookup: CDR1 MNHEY, CDR2 SVGAGI. The CDR3 is 13 amino acids. V was clipped by 4 bases and J by 6 bases, with 10 bases between them. The CDR3 here is CASSSNILQPQHF. The CDR3 region has the DNA TGTGCCAGCAGTTCAAATATACTTCAGCCCCAGCATTTT.

The genes are TRBV4-1 and TRBJ2-3; TRBD1 is a possible D gene (6 bases). Per the germline V gene, CDR1 is MGHRA and CDR2 is YSYEKL. The CDR3 consists of 12 residues. Deletions cut 0 bases from V and 10 bases from J, with 8 bases between. This CDR3 reads CASSQEQGAQYF. CDR3 in DNA: TGCGCCAGCAGCCAAGAACAGGGTGCGCAGTATTTT.

The V call is TRBV3-1, the J call TRBJ2-5; 7 nucleotides line up with TRBD1. TRBJ2-7 matches the DNA end more closely, so the J call is doubtful. Germline V gives CDR1 LGHDT, CDR2 YNNKEL (reference sequence). The CDR3 extends over 13 amino acids. The CDR3 region has the DNA TGTGCCAGCAGCCAAACAGGGGTCGGCGAGCAGTACTTC. Translating it yields CASSQTGVGEQYF.

The chain recombines TRBV28 with TRBJ1-5; D is ambiguous. V lost 6 bases and J 8 bases, leaving 11 bases between the germline ends. CDR3 length equals 12 residues. From germline, CDR1 is MDHEN and CDR2 SYDVKM. As DNA, the CDR3 is TGTGCCAGCAGCGCCGCCGGGGAGCCCCAGCATTTT. Its protein product is CASSAAGEPQHF.